The 22 T cell receptor beta chains below all came from one sample that was sequenced in a study of response to subunit inactivated influenza vaccine. From the RT-PCR reads, TCRdb called clonotypes with MiXCR, one entry per CDR3 protein. The table includes around 580,000 distinct CDR3 sequences, over 9.5% detected once. The sample was PBMCs from blood, taken on the day of vaccination. The receptor source for this set is a man aged 50 to 59 who received an inactivated influenza vaccine.

In its sample, this clonotype was seen a few times. The J gene is TRBJ2-5, the V gene TRBV19, with D perhaps assigned TRBD1 or TRBD2 (5 bases each). Germline lookup yields CDR1 LNHDA and CDR2 SQIVND (reference sequence). The CDR3 is made up of 13 amino acids. Between the trimmed V and J ends, which lost 1 base and 5 bases, there was a span of 8 bases. The CDR3 region has the DNA TGTGCCAGTAGTATAGCGGGGCGGGAGACCCAGTACTTC. Its protein product is CASSIAGRETQYF.

Many counts were recorded for this clonotype. This rearrangement joins TRBV20-1 to TRBJ2-4; D is unresolved. The CDR3 extends over 11 amino acids. The V end was cut by 2 bases, the J end by 9 bases, with 8 bases between. Germline-derived CDR1 and CDR2 are DFQATT and SNEGSKA (reference sequence). The chain's CDR3 is CSARSFSIQYF. The CDR3 DNA sequence: TGCAGTGCTAGATCTTTTAGCATTCAGTACTTC.

The rearrangement uses TRBV4-3 and TRBJ2-1, with 8 bases identical to TRBD2. Losses at the gene ends were 0 bases for V and 4 bases for J; bases not matched to a gene: 5. The CDR3 spans 16 residues. Germline assignment: CDR1 LGHNA and CDR2 YSLEER. CDR3 protein: CASSQDTGGLYNEQFF. In DNA form, the CDR3 reads TGCGCCAGCAGCCAAGATACGGGAGGGCTTTACAATGAGCAGTTCTTC.

This clonotype has a handful of counts. The chain joins TRBV20-1 to TRBJ2-3; D is possibly TRBD1 or TRBD2 (6 bases each). Germline V CDR1 and CDR2: DFQATT, SNEGSKA (reference sequence). V shed 6 bases and J shed 6 bases, with 19 bases lying between them. This CDR3 has 14 residues. The CDR3: CSAKPRGLTDTQYF. CDR3 coding DNA: TGCAGTGCCAAACCCCGGGGGCTGACGGATACGCAGTATTTT.

V is TRBV10-3 and J is TRBJ2-7, with TRBD2 matching 16 bases. The CDR3 contains 16 residues. The germline CDR1 and CDR2 sequences are ENHRY and SYGVKD. V shed 4 bases and J 3 bases; nucleotides not matched to a gene: 3. CDR3: CAISAGLAGGYYEQYF. The CDR3 DNA reads TGTGCCATCAGTGCGGGACTAGCGGGAGGGTACTACGAGCAGTACTTC.

This clonotype was recorded a few times. The chain carries TRBV29-1 and TRBJ1-5, with TRBD1 matching 7 bases. Germline CDR1 and CDR2: SQVTM and ANQGSEA. V lost 4 bases and J lost 4; bases outside the gene matches: 4. The CDR3 sequence is 13 residues long. CDR3 loop: CSVGDSLNQPQHF. CDR3 in DNA: TGCAGCGTTGGGGACAGCCTAAATCAGCCCCAGCATTTT. Full variable domain (outside the CDR3, taken from reference TRBV29-1 and TRBJ1-5): SAVISQKPSRDICQRGTSLTIQCQVDSQVTMMFWYRQQPGQSLTLIATANQGSEATYESGFVIDKFPISRPNLTFSTLTVSNMSPEDSSIYLCSVGDSLNQPQHFGDGTRLSIL.

This clonotype was observed a few times. V is TRBV7-2 and J is TRBJ1-2, with D hard to call. The V end lost 5 bases, the J end lost 8 bases, and 18 bases lay between the germline ends. Germline V gene data show CDR1 as SGHTA and CDR2 as FQGNSA. CDR3 length equals 14 residues. The DNA for the CDR3 is TGTGCCAGCAGCAACAGCGTCCTCATGTGGGGCTACACCTTC. Its protein product is CASSNSVLMWGYTF.

Notes on this clonotype: This may come from a read error, since a much larger clone is one base off. V usage is TRBV29-1 and J usage is TRBJ2-1; 7 bases line up with TRBD1. CDR1 is SQVTM, CDR2 ANQGSEA, per germline. The CDR3 totals 15 residues. CDR3 sequence reads: CGVEDDRETYNEQFF. The CDR3 nucleotides are TGCGGCGTTGAGGACGACAGGGAAACCTACAATGAGCAGTTCTTC.

V and J are TRBV7-6 and TRBJ2-7; 7 nucleotides agree with TRBD1. V dropped 0 bases and J dropped 3; count of bases not matched to a gene: 17. Germline V CDR1 and CDR2: SGHVS, FNYEAQ. The CDR3 totals 19 residues. The CDR3 nucleotides are TGTGCCAGCAGCTTAGCGCCCGGCGGTAACAGGGGTAATTTCTACGAGCAGTACTTC. Its protein product is CASSLAPGGNRGNFYEQYF. Full variable domain (missing parts from reference TRBV7-6 and TRBJ2-7): GAGVSQSPRYKVTKRGQDVALRCDPISGHVSLYWYRQALGQGPEFLTYFNYEAQQDKSGLPNDRFSAERPEGSISTLTIQRTEQRDSAMYRCASSLAPGGNRGNFYEQYFGPGTRLTVT.

A few counts support this clonotype. V usage is TRBV6-5 and J usage is TRBJ1-5; possibly TRBD1 for D (6 bases). CDR3 length: 15 residues. Germline V gene lookup returns CDR1 MNHEY and CDR2 SVGAGI. The germline V and J ends were trimmed by 4 bases and 5 bases, with 15 bases remaining between them. CDR3 nucleotide sequence: TGTGCCAGCAGTTCCAATAGGGGGAGGCATCAGCCCCAGCATTTT. This translates into CASSSNRGRHQPQHF.

The CDR3 nucleotides are TGTGCCAGCAGCCAAGACGGCGTCTATAATTCACCCCTCCACTTT. Protein product: CASSQDGVYNSPLHF. This chain joins TRBV3-1 and TRBJ1-6, with no clear D. The CDR3 has 15 amino acids. The V end was cut by 0 bases, the J end by 3 bases, with 6 bases between. Germline values: CDR1 LGHDT, CDR2 YNNKEL (reference sequence).

This clonotype came up many times. The chain recombines TRBV3-1 with TRBJ2-2; 11 bases map to TRBD2. Trimming removed 4 bases from V and 5 bases from J; junction bases left unmatched: 6. This CDR3 has 16 amino acids. Germline values: CDR1 LGHDT, CDR2 YNNKEL (reference sequence). CDR3 loop: CASSPRLAGLTGELFF. For the CDR3, the DNA is TGTGCCAGCAGCCCTAGACTAGCGGGGCTAACCGGGGAGCTGTTTTTT. The full variable domain, completed using reference TRBV3-1 and TRBJ2-2, is DTAVSQTPKYLVTQMGNDKSIKCEQNLGHDTMYWYKQDSKKFLKIMFSYNNKELIINETVPNRFSPKSPDKAHLNLHINSLELGDSAVYFCASSPRLAGLTGELFFGEGSRLTVL.

The V and J genes are TRBV28 and TRBJ1-5; weak D call: TRBD1 (6 bases). The CDR3 has 15 amino acids. Germline V lookup: CDR1 MDHEN, CDR2 SYDVKM. V was cut by 5 bases and J by 5 bases, with 16 bases left in between. The CDR3 region has the DNA TGTGCCAGCAGTCCTCGAGGGGCAGGGGATCAGCCCCAGCATTTT. It is translated as CASSPRGAGDQPQHF.

The chain is built from TRBV29-1 and TRBJ2-2; TRBD2 agrees at 12 bases. The CDR3 spans 16 residues. CDR1 and CDR2 (germline): SQVTM, ANQGSEA. V was clipped by 6 bases and J by 1 base; unmatched bases: 6. CDR3 amino acids: CSVRASGRVNTGELFF. The CDR3 DNA follows: TGCAGCGTGAGGGCTAGCGGGAGGGTGAACACCGGGGAGCTGTTTTTT.

The gene calls are TRBV7-2 and TRBJ2-3, with 9 bases identical to TRBD2. The CDR3 is 15 amino acids. Germline V CDR1 and CDR2: SGHTA, FQGNSA. The trim removed 2 bases at V and 4 bases at J, leaving 4 bases unmatched. The DNA for the CDR3 is TGTGCCAGCAGCTTAAGGCGGGGGGGGGCAGATACGCAGTATTTT. It is translated as CASSLRRGGADTQYF. Full variable domain (outside the CDR3, taken from reference TRBV7-2 and TRBJ2-3): GAGVSQSPSNKVTEKGKDVELRCDPISGHTALYWYRQSLGQGLEFLIYFQGNSAPDKSGLPSDRFSAERTGGSVSTLTIQRTQQEDSAVYLCASSLRRGGADTQYFGPGTRLTVL.

The V gene is TRBV10-3, the J gene TRBJ2-3; 7 bases agree with TRBD2. The junction had 10 bases not matched to a gene; V was cut back by 10 bases and J by 3 bases. The CDR3 is made up of 14 amino acids. CDR1 is ENHRY and CDR2 is SYGVKD in the germline V gene. The CDR3 DNA follows: TGTGCCACTACGCCGGGACTAACTACAGATACGCAGTATTTT. This gives the protein CATTPGLTTDTQYF.

This clonotype came up a few times. The chain joins TRBV12-3 or TRBV12-4 to TRBJ2-3; D not certain. This CDR3 comprises 16 residues. V gave up 2 bases and J gave up 0 bases, with 12 bases separating them. The CDR3 DNA is TGTGCCAGCAGTTTATGGTGGGGAAAAAGCACAGATACGCAGTATTTT. Translating gives CASSLWWGKSTDTQYF.

This clonotype was detected only a few times. V gene TRBV29-1 combines with J gene TRBJ1-4; weak D call: TRBD1 (5 bases). Germline-derived CDR1 and CDR2 are SQVTM and ANQGSEA. Trimming took 6 bases from V and 0 from J, leaving 11 bases between them. The CDR3 spans 14 residues. Here the CDR3 reads CSVEKGPTNEKLFF. CDR3 nucleotide sequence: TGCAGCGTAGAAAAGGGACCAACTAATGAAAAACTGTTTTTT.

This clonotype was recorded at least ten times. V gene TRBV18 combines with J gene TRBJ2-2; tentative D call: TRBD1 (5 bases). CDR3 size: 16 residues. V was clipped by 2 bases and J by 1 base, with 11 bases between them. In germline, CDR1 is KGHSH, CDR2 LQKENI. CDR3: CASSPTRVGNTGELFF. CDR3 in DNA: TGTGCCAGCTCACCAACCAGGGTGGGGAACACCGGGGAGCTGTTTTTT.

This clonotype has more than one count but fewer than ten. This sequence joins TRBV7-2 and TRBJ2-5; D may match TRBD1 or TRBD2 (5 bases each). This CDR3 has 13 amino acids. Germline lookup yields CDR1 SGHTA and CDR2 FQGNSA. The V and J ends lost 3 bases and 5 bases respectively, with 10 bases between them. The CDR3 sequence is CASSLGELETQYF. The CDR3 nucleotides are TGTGCCAGCAGCTTGGGGGAGTTGGAGACCCAGTACTTC.

This clonotype was picked up a small number of times. CDR3 amino acids: CASSPGQLTSYEQYF. The DNA of the CDR3 is TGTGCCAGCAGCCCGGGACAGCTTACCTCCTACGAGCAGTACTTC. The J gene is TRBJ2-7, the V gene TRBV11-2, with TRBD1 identical over 7 bases. The CDR3 totals 15 residues. Germline trimming cut 5 bases from V and 0 bases from J; bases unmatched to any gene: 7. Looked up from germline, CDR1 is SGHAT and CDR2 is FQNNGV. The variable domain in full, with the rest retrieved from reference TRBV11-2 and TRBJ2-7, is EAGVAQSPRYKIIEKRQSVAFWCNPISGHATLYWYQQILGQGPKLLIQFQNNGVVDDSQLPKDRFSAERLKGVDSTLKIQPAKLEDSAVYLCASSPGQLTSYEQYFGPGTRLTVT.

This clonotype was seen more than once but under ten times. The chain uses TRBV11-2 and TRBJ2-3; 9 nucleotides align to TRBD2. CDR3 size: 16 residues. Germline CDR1 reads SGHAT; CDR2 reads FQNNGV. The trim removed 6 bases at V and 0 bases at J, leaving 7 bases unmatched. The CDR3 nucleotides are TGTGCCAGCAGACTCAGCGGGGGGCCTAGCACAGATACGCAGTATTTT. Residues: CASRLSGGPSTDTQYF.